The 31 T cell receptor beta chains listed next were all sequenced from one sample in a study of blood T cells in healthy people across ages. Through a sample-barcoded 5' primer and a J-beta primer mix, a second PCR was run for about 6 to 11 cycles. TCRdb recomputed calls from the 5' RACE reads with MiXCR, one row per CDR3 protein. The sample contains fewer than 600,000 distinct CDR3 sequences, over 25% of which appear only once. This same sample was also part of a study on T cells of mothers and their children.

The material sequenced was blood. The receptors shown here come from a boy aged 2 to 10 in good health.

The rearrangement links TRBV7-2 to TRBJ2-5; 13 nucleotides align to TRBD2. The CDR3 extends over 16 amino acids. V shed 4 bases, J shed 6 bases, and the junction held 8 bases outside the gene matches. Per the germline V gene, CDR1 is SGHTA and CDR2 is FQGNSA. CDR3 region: CASSSRTSGSVKTQYF. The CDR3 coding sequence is TGTGCCAGCAGCTCCAGGACTAGCGGGAGCGTAAAGACCCAGTACTTC.

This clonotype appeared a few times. CDR3 region: CSATTGWETQYF. The CDR3 DNA sequence: TGCAGTGCCACGACAGGGTGGGAGACCCAGTACTTC. This rearrangement joins TRBV20-1 to TRBJ2-5; TRBD1 matches at 7 bases. Germline V CDR1 and CDR2: DFQATT, SNEGSKA (reference sequence). There are 12 residues in the CDR3. The ends lost 6 bases at V and 5 bases at J; junction bases unmatched: 6.

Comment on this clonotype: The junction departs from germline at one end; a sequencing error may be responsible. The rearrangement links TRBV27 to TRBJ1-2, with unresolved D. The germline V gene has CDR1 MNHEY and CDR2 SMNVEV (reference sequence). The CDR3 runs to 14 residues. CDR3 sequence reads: CTSSSPSSGYGYTF. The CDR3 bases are TGTACCAGCAGTTCTCCCTCGAGCGGCTATGGCTACACCTTC.

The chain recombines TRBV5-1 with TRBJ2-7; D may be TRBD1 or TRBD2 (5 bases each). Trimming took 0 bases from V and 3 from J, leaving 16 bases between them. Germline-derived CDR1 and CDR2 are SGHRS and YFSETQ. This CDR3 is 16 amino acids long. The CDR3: CASSLAYGTEGYEQYF. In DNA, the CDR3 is TGCGCCAGCAGCTTGGCCTACGGGACCGAAGGCTACGAGCAGTACTTC.

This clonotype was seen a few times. Here the CDR3 DNA reads TGTGCCATCAGTGAGTCGAGTCAGGAAGCTTTCTTT. Protein: CAISESSQEAFF. The V gene is TRBV10-3, the J gene TRBJ1-1; D is unclear. The V end was cut by 0 bases, the J end by 8 bases, with 7 bases between. CDR1 and CDR2 from the germline V gene are ENHRY and SYGVKD. CDR3 length: 12 amino acids.

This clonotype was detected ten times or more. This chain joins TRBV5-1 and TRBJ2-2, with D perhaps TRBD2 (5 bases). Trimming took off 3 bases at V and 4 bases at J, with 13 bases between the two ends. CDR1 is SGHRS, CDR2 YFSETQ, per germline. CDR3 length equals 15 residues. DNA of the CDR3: TGCGCCAGCAGCTCCATGGCGGGTGGCACCGGGGAGCTGTTTTTT. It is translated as CASSSMAGGTGELFF.

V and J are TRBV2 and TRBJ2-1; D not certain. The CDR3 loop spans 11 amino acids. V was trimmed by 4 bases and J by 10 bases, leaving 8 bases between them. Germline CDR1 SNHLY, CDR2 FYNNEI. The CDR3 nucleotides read TGTGCCAGCAGTGGGGATATAGAGCAGTTCTTC. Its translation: CASSGDIEQFF.

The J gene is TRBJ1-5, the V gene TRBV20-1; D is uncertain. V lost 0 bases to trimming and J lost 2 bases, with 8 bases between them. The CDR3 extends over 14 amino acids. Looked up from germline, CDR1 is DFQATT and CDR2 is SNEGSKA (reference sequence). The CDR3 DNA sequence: TGCAGTGCTAGAGATGCGGTGGGCAATCAGCCCCAGCATTTT. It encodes CSARDAVGNQPQHF.

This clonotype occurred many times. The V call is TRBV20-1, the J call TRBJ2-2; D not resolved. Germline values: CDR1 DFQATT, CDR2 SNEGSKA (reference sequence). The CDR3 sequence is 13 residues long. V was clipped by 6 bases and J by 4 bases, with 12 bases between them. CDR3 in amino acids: CSAPLLGTGELFF. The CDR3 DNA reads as TGCAGTGCCCCCCTTTTAGGCACCGGGGAGCTGTTTTTT.

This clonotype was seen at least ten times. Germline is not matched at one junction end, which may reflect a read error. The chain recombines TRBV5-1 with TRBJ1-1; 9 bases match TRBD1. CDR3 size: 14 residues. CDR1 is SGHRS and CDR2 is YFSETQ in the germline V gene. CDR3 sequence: CASSPGTGNTEAFF. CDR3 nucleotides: TGTGCCAGCAGCCCGGGGACAGGGAATACTGAAGCTTTCTTT. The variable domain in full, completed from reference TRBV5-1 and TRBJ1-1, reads KAGVTQTPRYLIKTRGQQVTLSCSPISGHRSVSWYQQTPGQGLQFLFEYFSETQRNKGNFPGRFSGRQFSNSRSEMNVSTLELGDSALYLCASSPGTGNTEAFFGQGTRLTVV.

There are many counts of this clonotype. The CDR3 sequence: CASSLSLYGGQETQYF. The CDR3 DNA reads TGTGCCAGCAGCTTATCCTTATACGGCGGCCAAGAGACCCAGTACTTC. The chain has TRBV11-2 and TRBJ2-5; D gene ambiguous. The CDR3 contains 16 residues. Looked up from germline, CDR1 is SGHAT and CDR2 is FQNNGV. Trimming took 2 bases from V and 1 from J, leaving 14 bases between them. Looking up the rest from reference TRBV11-2 and TRBJ2-5 gives the full variable domain: EAGVAQSPRYKIIEKRQSVAFWCNPISGHATLYWYQQILGQGPKLLIQFQNNGVVDDSQLPKDRFSAERLKGVDSTLKIQPAKLEDSAVYLCASSLSLYGGQETQYFGPGTRLLVL.

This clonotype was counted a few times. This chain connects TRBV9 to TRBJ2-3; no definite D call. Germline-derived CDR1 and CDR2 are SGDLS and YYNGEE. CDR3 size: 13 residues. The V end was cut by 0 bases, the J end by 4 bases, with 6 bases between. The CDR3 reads CASSVAGSDTQYF. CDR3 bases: TGTGCCAGCAGCGTAGCGGGTTCAGATACGCAGTATTTT.

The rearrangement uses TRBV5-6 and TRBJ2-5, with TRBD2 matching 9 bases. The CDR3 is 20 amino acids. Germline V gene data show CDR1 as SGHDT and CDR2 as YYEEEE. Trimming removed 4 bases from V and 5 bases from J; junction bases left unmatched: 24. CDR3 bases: TGTGCCAGCAGCCCCGGGAGAATTAGCGGGAGAATTTCCCTGGCGGAGACCCAGTACTTC. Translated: CASSPGRISGRISLAETQYF.

The DNA of the CDR3 is TGCGCCAGCAGCTACAGGGAACAAGAGACCCAGTACTTC. Its protein product is CASSYREQETQYF. This rearrangement joins TRBV5-1 to TRBJ2-5, with D maybe TRBD1 (6 bases). This CDR3 has 13 residues. The germline gives CDR1 SGHRS, CDR2 YFSETQ. The V end was cut by 3 bases, the J end by 2 bases, with 8 bases between.

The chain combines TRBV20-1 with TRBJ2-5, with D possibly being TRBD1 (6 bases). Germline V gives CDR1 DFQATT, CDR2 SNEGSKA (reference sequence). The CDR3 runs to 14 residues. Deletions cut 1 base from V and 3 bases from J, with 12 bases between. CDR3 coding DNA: TGCAGTGCTAGAGTCGTGACAGGCGAAGAGACCCAGTACTTC. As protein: CSARVVTGEETQYF.

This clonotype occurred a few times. CDR3 sequence: CASSFSEGPPYNEQFF. Here the CDR3 DNA reads TGTGCCAGCAGTTTTAGCGAGGGCCCGCCCTACAATGAGCAGTTCTTC. The rearrangement uses TRBV27 and TRBJ2-1, with D perhaps matching TRBD2 (5 bases). Trimming stripped 3 bases from V and 2 bases from J, with 14 bases between. CDR1 MNHEY and CDR2 SMNVEV come from the germline V gene (reference sequence). The CDR3 is 16 residues long.

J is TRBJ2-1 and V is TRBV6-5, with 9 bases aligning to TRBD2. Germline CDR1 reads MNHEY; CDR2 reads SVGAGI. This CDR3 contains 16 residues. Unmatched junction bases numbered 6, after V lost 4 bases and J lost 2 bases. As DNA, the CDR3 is TGTGCCAGCAGTTGGATGGCGGGGGGGGCCTACAATGAGCAGTTCTTC. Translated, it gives CASSWMAGGAYNEQFF.

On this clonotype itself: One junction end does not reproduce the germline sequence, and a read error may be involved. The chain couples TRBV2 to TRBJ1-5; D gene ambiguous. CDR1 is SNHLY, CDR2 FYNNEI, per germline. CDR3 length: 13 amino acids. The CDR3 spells CVSSGAENQPQHF. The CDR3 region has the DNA TGTGTCAGCAGTGGCGCAGAAAATCAGCCCCAGCATTTT.

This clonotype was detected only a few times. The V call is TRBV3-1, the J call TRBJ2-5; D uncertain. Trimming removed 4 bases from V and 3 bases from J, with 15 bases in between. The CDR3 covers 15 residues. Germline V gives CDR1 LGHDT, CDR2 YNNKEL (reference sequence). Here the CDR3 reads CASSPLGGREETQYF. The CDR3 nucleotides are TGTGCCAGCAGCCCCTTAGGTGGCCGTGAAGAGACCCAGTACTTC.

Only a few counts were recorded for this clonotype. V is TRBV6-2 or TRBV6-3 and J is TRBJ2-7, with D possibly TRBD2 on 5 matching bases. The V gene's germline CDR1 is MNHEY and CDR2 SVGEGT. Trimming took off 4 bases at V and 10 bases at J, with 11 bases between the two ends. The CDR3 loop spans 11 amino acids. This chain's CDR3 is CASSSPTGQYF. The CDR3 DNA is TGTGCCAGCAGTTCTCCTACGGGACAGTACTTC.

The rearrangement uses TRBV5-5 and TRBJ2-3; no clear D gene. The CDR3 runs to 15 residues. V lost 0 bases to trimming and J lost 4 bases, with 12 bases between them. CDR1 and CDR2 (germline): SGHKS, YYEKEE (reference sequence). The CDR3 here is CASSLASLEPDTQYF. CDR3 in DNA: TGTGCCAGCAGCTTGGCCTCCCTTGAGCCAGATACGCAGTATTTT.

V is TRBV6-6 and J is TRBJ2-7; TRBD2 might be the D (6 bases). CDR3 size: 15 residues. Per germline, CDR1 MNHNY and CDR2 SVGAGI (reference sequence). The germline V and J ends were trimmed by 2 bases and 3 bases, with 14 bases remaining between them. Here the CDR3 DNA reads TGTGCCAGCAGTTACGGGCTAGCGTCTAACTACGAGCAGTACTTC. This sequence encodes CASSYGLASNYEQYF.

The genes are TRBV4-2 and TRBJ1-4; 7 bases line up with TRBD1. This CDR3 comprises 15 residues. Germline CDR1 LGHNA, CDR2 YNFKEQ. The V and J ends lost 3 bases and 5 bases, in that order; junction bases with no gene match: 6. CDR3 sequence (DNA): TGTGCCAGCAGCCAGCCAGGGACAGTGAATGAAAAACTGTTTTTT. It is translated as CASSQPGTVNEKLFF.

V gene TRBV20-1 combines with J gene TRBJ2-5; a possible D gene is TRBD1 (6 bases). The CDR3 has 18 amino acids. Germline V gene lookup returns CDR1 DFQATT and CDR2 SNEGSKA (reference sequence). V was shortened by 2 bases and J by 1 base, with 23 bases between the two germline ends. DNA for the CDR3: TGCAGTGCTAGACCTTCTCTGTATTCGGGACATTCCCAAGAGACCCAGTACTTC. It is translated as CSARPSLYSGHSQETQYF.

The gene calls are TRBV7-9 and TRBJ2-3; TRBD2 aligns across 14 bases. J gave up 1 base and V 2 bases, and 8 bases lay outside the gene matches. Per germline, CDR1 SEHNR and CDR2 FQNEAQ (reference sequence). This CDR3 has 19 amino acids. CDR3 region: CASSLRTGTSGRRTDTQYF. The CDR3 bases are TGTGCCAGCAGCTTACGGACCGGGACTAGCGGGAGACGCACAGATACGCAGTATTTT.

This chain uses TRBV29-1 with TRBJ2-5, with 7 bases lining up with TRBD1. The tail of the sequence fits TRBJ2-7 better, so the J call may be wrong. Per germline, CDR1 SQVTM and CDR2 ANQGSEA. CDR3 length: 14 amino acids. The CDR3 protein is CSVSYATGNYEQYF. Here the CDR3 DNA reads TGCAGCGTTAGTTACGCGACAGGGAACTACGAGCAGTACTTC.

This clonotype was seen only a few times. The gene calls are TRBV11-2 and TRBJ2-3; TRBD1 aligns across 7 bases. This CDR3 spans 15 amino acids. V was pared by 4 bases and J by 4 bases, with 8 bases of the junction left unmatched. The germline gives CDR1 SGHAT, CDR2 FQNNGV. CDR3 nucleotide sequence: TGTGCCAGCAGCTGGGCAGCAGGGGGTGCAGATACGCAGTATTTT. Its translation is CASSWAAGGADTQYF.

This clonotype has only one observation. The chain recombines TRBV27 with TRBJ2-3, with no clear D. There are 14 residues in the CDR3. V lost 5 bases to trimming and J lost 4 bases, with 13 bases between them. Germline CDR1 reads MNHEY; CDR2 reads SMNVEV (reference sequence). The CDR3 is CASSPPAGPDTQYF. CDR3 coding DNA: TGTGCCAGCAGTCCCCCCGCAGGCCCAGATACGCAGTATTTT.

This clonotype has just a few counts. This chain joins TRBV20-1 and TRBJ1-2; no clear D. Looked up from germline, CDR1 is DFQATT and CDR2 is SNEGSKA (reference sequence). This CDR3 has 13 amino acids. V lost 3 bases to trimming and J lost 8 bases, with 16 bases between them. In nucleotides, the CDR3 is TGCAGTGCTAGCAAGAATCCCGGGAGGGGCTACACCTTC. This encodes CSASKNPGRGYTF.

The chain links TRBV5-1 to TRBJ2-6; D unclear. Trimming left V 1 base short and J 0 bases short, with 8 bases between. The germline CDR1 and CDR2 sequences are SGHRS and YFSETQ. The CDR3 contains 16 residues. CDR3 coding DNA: TGCGCCAGCAGCTTGCAGGTGACCTCTGGGGCCAACGTCCTGACTTTC. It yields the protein CASSLQVTSGANVLTF.

The DNA for the CDR3 is TGTGCCAGCAGTTTACGACAGGGGGGTGGAAAACTGTTTTTT. As protein: CASSLRQGGGKLFF. V gene TRBV12-3 or TRBV12-4 combines with J gene TRBJ1-4; 9 bases line up with TRBD1. CDR3 length: 14 residues. Losses at the gene ends were 2 bases for V and 10 bases for J; bases not matched to a gene: 5.